These 21 T cell receptor beta chains originate from one sample sequenced in a study of T-cell memory formation after mild COVID-19. Each CDR3 protein gets one entry after TCRdb re-called the 5' RACE reads with MiXCR. Here the sample spans under 200,000 distinct CDR3 sequences, 13% being singletons. The specimen sequenced was PBMCs or a T cell subset sorted from them (not recorded which). Source of these receptors: a young man who had mild COVID-19 (a few samples of this study predate the infection). Cell type and time point are not known.

This clonotype has just a few counts. The chain is built from TRBV20-1 and TRBJ2-4, with D perhaps being TRBD1 or TRBD2 (5 bases each). The germline V gene has CDR1 DFQATT and CDR2 SNEGSKA (reference sequence). This CDR3 has 14 amino acids. Trimming cost V 5 bases and J 5 bases, with 16 bases left between them. DNA of the CDR3: TGCAGTGCTCGGCCCGCCGGGGACCAAAACATTCAGTACTTC. This sequence encodes CSARPAGDQNIQYF.

The chain employs TRBV4-1 and TRBJ1-4, with D unresolved. Trimming took 5 bases from V and 3 from J, leaving 13 bases between them. The V gene's germline CDR1 is MGHRA and CDR2 YSYEKL. This CDR3 has 15 amino acids. The CDR3 loop is CASSIREWANEKLFF. In nucleotides, the CDR3 is TGCGCCAGCAGCATCCGGGAGTGGGCTAATGAAAAACTGTTTTTT.

V usage is TRBV7-9 and J usage is TRBJ2-1; 14 nucleotides line up with TRBD2. J lost 3 bases, V lost 5 bases, and 6 bases had no gene match. The CDR3 runs to 17 residues. Germline CDR1 SEHNR, CDR2 FQNEAQ (reference sequence). The CDR3 sequence is CASSAGLAGGFYNEQFF. The CDR3 region has the DNA TGTGCCAGCAGCGCCGGACTAGCGGGGGGTTTCTACAATGAGCAGTTCTTC. Full variable domain (missing parts from reference TRBV7-9 and TRBJ2-1): DTGVSQNPRHKITKRGQNVTFRCDPISEHNRLYWYRQTLGQGPEFLTYFQNEAQLEKSRLLSDRFSAERPKGSFSTLEIQRTEQGDSAMYLCASSAGLAGGFYNEQFFGPGTRLTVL.

The chain's CDR3 is CASSGRDRAQETQYF. CDR3 sequence (DNA): TGTGCCAGCAGTGGCCGGGACAGGGCCCAAGAGACCCAGTACTTC. The J gene is TRBJ2-5, the V gene TRBV6-6, with 9 bases matching TRBD1. CDR1 MNHNY and CDR2 SVGAGI come from the germline V gene (reference sequence). The V gene end was trimmed by 5 bases and the J gene end by 1 base; junction bases not matched to a gene: 5. This CDR3 is 15 amino acids long.

Only a few counts were recorded for this clonotype. The V gene is TRBV5-1, the J gene TRBJ1-1; D is uncertain. The V and J ends lost 2 bases and 9 bases respectively, with 14 bases between them. Germline V gives CDR1 SGHRS, CDR2 YFSETQ. CDR3 length: 13 amino acids. The CDR3 reads CASSFRAELKAFF. The CDR3 DNA follows: TGCGCCAGCAGCTTCCGAGCCGAACTGAAAGCTTTCTTT.

This clonotype turned up a few times. The rearrangement joins TRBV4-2 to TRBJ2-5; the D gene is possibly TRBD2 (5 bases). From germline, CDR1 is LGHNA and CDR2 YNFKEQ. The ends were cut back, 4 bases at V and 5 bases at J, with 11 bases in the middle. This CDR3 contains 13 residues. The CDR3 coding sequence is TGTGCCAGCAGCCGAGGCCAGCGGGAGACCCAGTACTTC. It translates to CASSRGQRETQYF.

This clonotype was detected a few times. The gene calls are TRBV21-1 and TRBJ2-7. TRBV21-1 is designated a pseudogene. The CDR3 covers 12 residues. The CDR3 sequence: CASFQEPAEQYV. In DNA, the CDR3 is TGTGCCAGCTTTCAGGAGCCCGCCGAGCAGTACGTC.

The rearrangement links TRBV20-1 to TRBJ2-3; D may correspond to TRBD1 or TRBD2 (6 bases each). This CDR3 comprises 15 residues. Looked up from germline, CDR1 is DFQATT and CDR2 is SNEGSKA (reference sequence). V was trimmed by 3 bases and J by 1 base, leaving 14 bases between them. The CDR3 loop reads CSASSRGPRTDTQYF. In DNA, the CDR3 is TGCAGTGCTAGTTCCCGGGGGCCCCGCACAGATACGCAGTATTTT.

The chain links TRBV20-1 to TRBJ1-1; possibly TRBD1 for D (6 bases). Trimming left V 5 bases short and J 6 bases short, with 16 bases between. In germline, CDR1 is DFQATT, CDR2 SNEGSKA (reference sequence). The CDR3 contains 13 residues. The CDR3 region has the DNA TGCAGTGCTTTATCAGGGGAAAGGGCTGAAGCTTTCTTT. It codes for CSALSGERAEAFF.

This clonotype was counted only a few times. The rearrangement links TRBV2 to TRBJ1-2; no reliable D call. CDR1 is SNHLY and CDR2 is FYNNEI in the germline V gene. CDR3 size: 13 residues. Between the trimmed V and J ends, which lost 7 bases and 6 bases, there was a span of 15 bases. The CDR3 reads CASTKWVRNGYTF. In nucleotides, the CDR3 is TGTGCCAGCACTAAGTGGGTACGGAATGGCTACACCTTC.

The chain is built from TRBV4-2 and TRBJ2-1; D ambiguous. The CDR3 length is 13 residues. V shed 1 base and J shed 5 bases, with 6 bases lying between them. CDR1 is LGHNA and CDR2 is YNFKEQ in the germline V gene. The CDR3 DNA reads as TGTGCCAGCAGCCAAGGACCCAACAATGAGCAGTTCTTC. Encoded protein: CASSQGPNNEQFF.

V gene TRBV4-3 combines with J gene TRBJ2-7; D unresolved. Germline assignment: CDR1 LGHNA and CDR2 YSLEER. Deletions cut 0 bases from V and 7 bases from J, with 10 bases between. The CDR3 sequence is 13 residues long. CDR3 region: CASSQEWGTEQYF. The DNA for the CDR3 is TGCGCCAGCAGCCAAGAGTGGGGAACTGAGCAGTACTTC.

In this sample, this clonotype turned up a few times. The genes are TRBV28 and TRBJ1-1; tentatively, D is TRBD1 (5 bases). The CDR3 is made up of 13 amino acids. Between the trimmed V and J ends, which lost 6 bases and 10 bases, there was a span of 18 bases. CDR1 and CDR2 from the germline V gene are MDHEN and SYDVKM. CDR3 in amino acids: CASSPAPGITAFF. The DNA of the CDR3 is TGTGCCAGCAGCCCTGCCCCAGGGATTACAGCTTTCTTT.

This chain connects TRBV7-9 to TRBJ1-1; the match to TRBD1 covers 7 bases. V gave up 5 bases and J gave up 1 base; unmatched junction bases: 22. Per the germline V gene, CDR1 is SEHNR and CDR2 is FQNEAQ (reference sequence). There are 20 residues in the CDR3. The CDR3 bases are TGTGCCAGCAGCATATCTCCCTCGAGGACAGGAGATCGCGCGAACACTGAAGCTTTCTTT. Its protein product is CASSISPSRTGDRANTEAFF.

This chain joins TRBV23-1 and TRBJ1-5, with 7 bases fitting TRBD1. TRBV23-1 is given ORF status, its function remaining uncertain. The ends lost 6 bases at V and 5 bases at J; junction bases unmatched: 10. CDR3 length equals 15 residues. CDR3 bases: TGCGCCAGCAGCCCTAGACAGGGTCCGTATCAGCCCCAGCATTTT. Amino acids: CASSPRQGPYQPQHF.

The chain is built from TRBV5-6 and TRBJ1-1; 9 positions match TRBD1. The junction had 11 bases not matched to a gene; V was cut back by 4 bases and J by 10 bases. Germline CDR1 and CDR2: SGHDT and YYEEEE. CDR3 length: 14 residues. Here the CDR3 reads CASSPGTGMRGAFF. The CDR3 nucleotides read TGTGCCAGCAGCCCCGGGACAGGGATGCGCGGAGCTTTCTTT.

The chain uses TRBV5-5 and TRBJ2-7; 9 bases match TRBD2. The CDR3 consists of 15 residues. Germline V gene lookup returns CDR1 SGHKS and CDR2 YYEKEE (reference sequence). Trimming at V came to 2 bases and at J to 4 bases, leaving 7 bases not matched to a gene. For the CDR3, the DNA is TGTGCCAGCAGCTTTGTTAGCGGGGGATCTTACGAGCAGTACGTC. Its protein is CASSFVSGGSYEQYV.

This clonotype was detected only a few times. The chain is built from TRBV20-1 and TRBJ1-5; D call uncertain. The CDR3 is made up of 14 amino acids. Germline V gives CDR1 DFQATT, CDR2 SNEGSKA (reference sequence). Trimming removed 7 bases at V and 3 bases at J, with 16 bases between. The CDR3 is CSVAGTRLNQPQHF. As DNA, the CDR3 is TGCAGTGTCGCCGGAACCCGGCTCAATCAGCCCCAGCATTTT.

Many counts were recorded for this clonotype. The V gene is TRBV5-1, the J gene TRBJ1-5; D remains ambiguous. Germline V gene data show CDR1 as SGHRS and CDR2 as YFSETQ. This CDR3 has 13 residues. The V end lost 2 bases, the J end lost 3 bases, and 6 bases lay between the germline ends. In nucleotides, the CDR3 is TGCGCCAGCAGCTTAGATCCCAATCAGCCCCAGCATTTT. It translates to CASSLDPNQPQHF.

There are a few counts of this clonotype. V usage is TRBV7-2 and J usage is TRBJ2-7, with D perhaps matching TRBD1 or TRBD2 (6 bases each). Per the germline V gene, CDR1 is SGHTA and CDR2 is FQGNSA. The CDR3 extends over 15 amino acids. Trimming took off 1 base at V and 2 bases at J, with 12 bases between the two ends. The CDR3 bases are TGTGCCAGCAGCTTAGGGGGGGCGGGCCCCTACGAGCAGTACTTC. Translated, it gives CASSLGGAGPYEQYF.

The chain recombines TRBV7-9 with TRBJ2-5, with D maybe TRBD2 (6 bases). The V end was cut by 2 bases, the J end by 4 bases, with 17 bases between. CDR3 length: 16 residues. Looked up from germline, CDR1 is SEHNR and CDR2 is FQNEAQ (reference sequence). CDR3 sequence (DNA): TGTGCCAGCAGCTTACTAGGCGGGGCGCCGGCAGAGACCCAGTACTTC. The encoded protein is CASSLLGGAPAETQYF.